Listed below are T cell receptor beta chains from one sample, sequenced in a study of T cell responses to AZD1222 COVID-19 vaccine. Method: immunoSEQ multiplex PCR; TCRdb's copy keeps in-frame clones and lacks some. The sample lists about 140,000 clones, 70% to 90% occurring once. The sequencing used peripheral blood, collected on day 0 of AZD1222 vaccination. All receptors derive from an adult in good health. Both conserved end residues are trimmed from each CDR3.

V	J	CDR3
TRBV19	TRBJ1-1	ASSIRWDTEAF
TRBV10-1	TRBJ1-1	ASSSRDEKKVGTEAF
TRBV28	TRBJ2-7	ASSLTGAFSYEQY
TRBV6-2/TRBV6-3	TRBJ1-3	ASSYSNPDRNTIY
TRBV27	TRBJ1-3	ASRGLAGNTIY
TRBV7-2	TRBJ2-2	ASSFLRETGELF
TRBV7-9	TRBJ2-2	ASSWGSGELF
TRBV11-2	TRBJ1-2	ASSLVGAGNGGYT
TRBV5-4	TRBJ2-1	ASSLAASVSYNEQF
TRBV6-2/TRBV6-3	TRBJ1-1	ASSPQGAQTEAF
TRBV7-3	TRBJ2-1	ASSLRQRSYNEQF
TRBV7-9	TRBJ1-3	ASSSVGQGGNTIY
TRBV27	TRBJ2-1	ASSDFPTSGGHDEQF
TRBV27	TRBJ1-5	ASSREHNQPQH
TRBV27	TRBJ1-4	ASSLATGLRGEKLF
TRBV30	TRBJ2-7	AWSVGRGYEQY
TRBV28	TRBJ2-7	ASKSPGESSYEQY
TRBV10-3	TRBJ1-5	AIGHRDGEGQPQH
TRBV9	TRBJ1-4	ASSVGSGPRNEKLF
TRBV6-6	TRBJ2-2	ASSPRDINTGELF
TRBV10-3	TRBJ2-7	AISDGQADEQY
TRBV27	TRBJ2-7	ASSLNWGPLYEQY
TRBV6-2/TRBV6-3	TRBJ2-1	ASSYSTVAVSYNEQF
TRBV19	TRBJ1-1	ASSPGQNTEAF
TRBV2	TRBJ2-7	ASSGPDYEQY
TRBV5-1	TRBJ1-3	ASSLFPGGLISGNTIY
TRBV4-2	TRBJ1-2	ASSQEAGYGYT
TRBV19	TRBJ1-2	ASSVPLGRGLFNSYGYT
TRBV29-1	TRBJ1-4	SVGERTNEKLF
TRBV27	TRBJ1-4	ASSPPGQINEKLF
TRBV9	TRBJ1-3	ASSPRHLLDGNTIY
TRBV18	TRBJ2-5	ASSPQGPETQY
TRBV9	TRBJ1-4	ASSVGLGVTNEKLF
TRBV14	TRBJ2-3	ASSPGPVTTTQY
TRBV28	TRBJ1-6	ASSLTLTESSYNSPLH
TRBV2	TRBJ2-7	ASSSRPGVYEQY
TRBV30	TRBJ1-3	AWTRGSGGNTIY
TRBV3-1/TRBV3-2	TRBJ1-1	ASSLRGSTEAF
TRBV6-5	TRBJ1-4	ASSYSHNEKLF